This TCR beta chain was sequenced during a study of cytomegalovirus exposure and HLA in healthy donors. Study observations and caveats: Fewer than 200 TCR beta chains were listed as cytomegalovirus-associated. A few CMV-associated chains were confirmed in vitro to be specific for CMV antigens.

This CDR3 region has 16 residues. The junction had 9 bases not matched to a gene; V was cut back by 5 bases and J by 0 bases. The germline V gene has CDR1 PRHDT and CDR2 FYEKMQ (reference sequence). Profiled with immunoSEQ multiplex PCR; TCRdb holds only in-frame clones, not every one. The sample includes tens of thousands of clones, more than 85% of them seen just once. Comments on this clone: No antigen is known for it.

This receptor was obtained from a woman aged 18-29 years in good health and CMV-seronegative. The sequenced sample consisted of PBMCs. The genes are TRBV13 and TRBJ2-7; TRBD2 agrees at 8 bases. CDR3 in amino acids: CASSVTSGPASYEQYF. For the CDR3, the DNA is TGTGCCAGCAGCGTTACTAGCGGCCCAGCCTCCTACGAGCAGTACTTC.